The 24 T cell receptor beta chains below were found in one sample sequenced in a study of beta chain features in type 1 diabetes. General observations from the study: All four CD4+ subsets from Type 1 diabetes patients carried moderately but significantly shorter TCRB CDR3s.

What these receptors recognize is not known. Every isolated RNA sample was fully reverse transcribed, so sequencing captured expressed TCRB transcripts. Profiling relied on immunoSEQ multiplex PCR, and the TCRdb table lists in-frame clones only, not all of them. The data hold around 310,000 clones, with about 13% observed a single time. Specimen: naive CD4+ T cells from blood. The receptors come from a young woman with type 1 diabetes.

This clone was counted only a few times. The CDR3 nucleotides read TGTGCCAGCACTCCAAGGGGGGGTGGAGAGACCCAGTACTTC. Residues: CASTPRGGGETQYF. The chain has TRBV25-1 and TRBJ2-5; weak D call: TRBD2 (7 bases). The CDR3 has 14 residues. V dropped 7 bases and J dropped 4 bases, with 16 bases sitting between them. Germline V gene lookup returns CDR1 MGHDK and CDR2 SYGVNS.

This clone was observed a handful of times. The J gene is TRBJ2-4, the V gene TRBV5-6; TRBD2 aligns across 8 bases. The germline gives CDR1 SGHDT, CDR2 YYEEEE. With 0 bases clipped from V and 7 bases from J, the junction kept 3 bases outside the gene matches. The CDR3 runs to 14 residues. The CDR3 is CASSLDREGNIQYF. The CDR3 nucleotides read TGTGCCAGCAGCTTGGATCGGGAGGGTAACATTCAGTACTTC. Using reference TRBV5-6 and TRBJ2-4 for the parts outside the CDR3, the full variable domain is DAGVTQSPTHLIKTRGQQVTLRCSPKSGHDTVSWYQQALGQGPQFIFQYYEEEERQRGNFPDRFSGHQFPNYSSELNVNALLLGDSALYLCASSLDREGNIQYFGAGTRLSVL.

The V call is TRBV30, the J call TRBJ2-7; 8 bases fit TRBD1. The germline V gene has CDR1 GTSNPN and CDR2 SVGIG (reference sequence). V shed 0 bases and J 11 bases; nucleotides not matched to a gene: 6. This CDR3 is built from 12 residues. CDR3 sequence: CAWSVSGGVKYF. The DNA for the CDR3 is TGTGCCTGGAGTGTATCAGGGGGCGTTAAGTACTTC.

This chain joins TRBV30 and TRBJ2-1; the match to TRBD2 covers 13 bases. This CDR3 is built from 15 residues. The trim removed 3 bases at V and 6 bases at J, leaving 5 bases unmatched. Looked up from germline, CDR1 is GTSNPN and CDR2 is SVGIG (reference sequence). DNA of the CDR3: TGTGCCTGGAGGATAGGGACTAGCGGGATCAATGAGCAGTTCTTC. It codes for CAWRIGTSGINEQFF.

This clone was detected a few times. The V call is TRBV15, the J call TRBJ2-5; TRBD2 agrees at 7 bases. CDR3 size: 18 residues. V dropped 0 bases and J dropped 1; count of bases not matched to a gene: 11. CDR1 is LNHNV, CDR2 YYDKDF, per germline (reference sequence). The CDR3 sequence is CATSRDPRLAGVQETQYF. DNA for the CDR3: TGTGCCACCAGCAGAGACCCCCGACTAGCCGGAGTCCAAGAGACCCAGTACTTC.

The chain combines TRBV28 with TRBJ1-1, with TRBD1 matching 7 bases. CDR3 length: 15 residues. V shed 4 bases and J 1 base; nucleotides not matched to a gene: 6. The germline V gene has CDR1 MDHEN and CDR2 SYDVKM. CDR3 sequence: CASSSPGQPNTEAFF. The CDR3 bases are TGTGCCAGCAGTTCGCCGGGACAGCCGAACACTGAAGCTTTCTTT.

The chain is built from TRBV20-1 and TRBJ2-5; possible D gene TRBD1, 5 bases. The germline gives CDR1 DFQATT, CDR2 SNEGSKA (reference sequence). The CDR3 spans 11 residues. The germline V and J ends were trimmed by 5 bases and 3 bases, with 7 bases remaining between them. Written as DNA, the CDR3 is TGCAGTGCTTTGACAGAAGAGACCCAGTACTTC. It translates to CSALTEETQYF.

This rearrangement joins TRBV30 to TRBJ1-2, with TRBD1 matching over 8 bases. Unmatched junction bases numbered 5, after V lost 2 bases and J lost 6 bases. The CDR3 totals 13 residues. Per the germline V gene, CDR1 is GTSNPN and CDR2 is SVGIG (reference sequence). CDR3: CAWSNRDRNGYTF. As DNA, the CDR3 is TGTGCCTGGAGTAATCGGGACAGGAATGGCTACACCTTC.

The sample holds a few counts of this clone. The V and J genes are TRBV5-6 and TRBJ1-2, with D hard to call. V was cut by 0 bases and J by 8 bases, with 11 bases left in between. The CDR3 runs 13 residues. CDR1 SGHDT and CDR2 YYEEEE come from the germline V gene. CDR3 DNA sequence: TGTGCCAGCAGCTTGGAGCTAGCGCTGGGCTACACCTTC. Encoded protein: CASSLELALGYTF.

This clone was counted between two and nine times. The chain carries TRBV7-2 and TRBJ2-7, with D possibly matching TRBD2 (5 bases). V was trimmed by 1 base and J by 5 bases, leaving 12 bases between them. CDR1 is SGHTA, CDR2 FQGNSA, per germline. This CDR3 comprises 14 residues. As DNA, the CDR3 is TGTGCCAGCAGCTTAGGGCTAGCCCCCCACGAGCAGTACTTC. Amino acids: CASSLGLAPHEQYF.

The rearrangement uses TRBV29-1 and TRBJ2-1; possibly TRBD2 for D (6 bases). The CDR3 covers 13 residues. Germline CDR1 and CDR2: SQVTM and ANQGSEA. Between the trimmed V and J ends, which lost 8 bases and 7 bases, there was a span of 18 bases. The CDR3 loop is CSHTSLGKNEQFF. The CDR3 DNA sequence: TGCAGCCACACTAGCTTAGGTAAAAATGAGCAGTTCTTC.

The chain employs TRBV5-6 and TRBJ2-6, with TRBD1 matching over 7 bases. Trimming at V came to 3 bases and at J to 0 bases, leaving 6 bases not matched to a gene. CDR1 is SGHDT, CDR2 YYEEEE, per germline. The CDR3 sequence is 17 residues long. The CDR3 coding sequence is TGTGCCAGCAGCTCTTACAGGGGAAGCTCTGGGGCCAACGTCCTGACTTTC. The encoded protein is CASSSYRGSSGANVLTF.

This clone has a handful of counts. In DNA, the CDR3 is TGTGCTAGTGGTTCAGGGACAGACCGGCTTGGTGAGCAGTTCTTC. It codes for CASGSGTDRLGEQFF. The chain joins TRBV12-5 to TRBJ2-1; 7 bases are a match to TRBD1. The J segment lost 9 bases and the V segment lost 4 bases, leaving 12 bases of the junction unmatched. CDR1 and CDR2 from the germline V gene are LGHNT and FRNRAP. This CDR3 is 15 amino acids long.

The genes are TRBV5-1 and TRBJ1-5; 7 nucleotides line up with TRBD1. The J segment lost 7 bases and the V segment lost 1 base, leaving 5 bases of the junction unmatched. This CDR3 is built from 14 residues. Germline CDR1 and CDR2: SGHRS and YFSETQ. The CDR3: CASSLSQGGQPQHF. In DNA, the CDR3 is TGCGCCAGCAGCTTGTCGCAGGGGGGCCAGCCCCAGCATTTT.

This clone was recorded a few times. This chain links TRBV29-1 with TRBJ2-1; perhaps TRBD2 as D (6 bases). The CDR3 length is 11 residues. The germline V and J ends were trimmed by 7 bases and 6 bases, with 10 bases remaining between them. From germline, CDR1 is SQVTM and CDR2 ANQGSEA. CDR3 in DNA: TGCAGCGCCAAAGCGGGCAATGAGCAGTTCTTC. Its protein is CSAKAGNEQFF.

V gene TRBV7-2 combines with J gene TRBJ2-2, with D maybe TRBD2 (5 bases). CDR3 length: 15 amino acids. Trimming removed 3 bases from V and 1 base from J, with 9 bases in between. CDR1 is SGHTA, CDR2 FQGNSA, per germline. For the CDR3, the DNA is TGTGCCAGCAGCTTTGCCGGGGTGAACACCGGGGAGCTGTTTTTT. This translates into CASSFAGVNTGELFF. Based on the CDR3 plus reference TRBV7-2 and TRBJ2-2, the full variable domain is GAGVSQSPSNKVTEKGKDVELRCDPISGHTALYWYRQSLGQGLEFLIYFQGNSAPDKSGLPSDRFSAERTGGSVSTLTIQRTQQEDSAVYLCASSFAGVNTGELFFGEGSRLTVL.

J is TRBJ2-7 and V is TRBV19; perhaps TRBD2 as D (6 bases). Trimming removed 3 bases from V and 3 bases from J, with 9 bases in between. The CDR3 sequence is 13 residues long. Germline assignment: CDR1 LNHDA and CDR2 SQIVND (reference sequence). The CDR3 DNA is TGTGCCAGTAGTATGACTAGGCACTACGAGCAGTACTTC. Its protein product is CASSMTRHYEQYF.

The V gene is TRBV18, the J gene TRBJ2-7; a weak D match, TRBD2 (6 bases). The CDR3 is 12 amino acids. Trimming took off 3 bases at V and 5 bases at J, with 8 bases between the two ends. Germline CDR1 KGHSH, CDR2 LQKENI. CDR3 sequence (DNA): TGTGCCAGCTCACCCGGGACTCACGAGCAGTACGTC. The encoded protein is CASSPGTHEQYV.

This clone came up a few times. The V gene is TRBV9, the J gene TRBJ2-7; D is undetermined. CDR1 and CDR2 from the germline V gene are SGDLS and YYNGEE. The length of the CDR3 is 15 residues. Trimming pared 0 bases from V and 3 bases from J, leaving 13 bases between. The CDR3 loop is CASSVGATAIYEQYF. The CDR3 DNA reads as TGTGCCAGCAGCGTAGGGGCTACCGCGATCTACGAGCAGTACTTC.

The chain uses TRBV4-3 and TRBJ1-4; 7 nucleotides agree with TRBD1. The CDR3 has 18 amino acids. After removal of 4 bases from V and 3 bases from J, the junction contained 14 bases not matched to a gene. Germline V gene sequence: CDR1 LGHNA, CDR2 YSLEER. The CDR3 loop is CASSPKGTANMANEKLFF. CDR3 DNA: TGCGCCAGCAGCCCGAAGGGGACAGCCAATATGGCTAATGAAAAACTGTTTTTT.

The table lists this clone with a few counts. This chain links TRBV18 with TRBJ2-7; 8 bases match TRBD2. The CDR3 is made up of 14 amino acids. Looked up from germline, CDR1 is KGHSH and CDR2 is LQKENI. V lost 2 bases and J lost 5; bases outside the gene matches: 5. The CDR3 spells CASSPWTSPDEQYF. The CDR3 DNA is TGTGCCAGCTCACCATGGACTAGCCCTGACGAGCAGTACTTC.

There are a few counts of this clone. The rearrangement uses TRBV14 and TRBJ2-3; 7 bases are shared with TRBD2. The germline V gene has CDR1 SGHDN and CDR2 FVKESK. With 2 bases clipped from V and 4 bases from J, the junction kept 6 bases outside the gene matches. The CDR3 sequence is 15 residues long. The CDR3 DNA follows: TGTGCCAGCAGCCAACTAGCGGAGTTTCCAGATACGCAGTATTTT. Its protein product is CASSQLAEFPDTQYF. The entire variable domain, with the rest obtained from reference TRBV14 and TRBJ2-3, is as follows: EAGVTQFPSHSVIEKGQTVTLRCDPISGHDNLYWYRRVMGKEIKFLLHFVKESKQDESGMPNNRFLAERTGGTYSTLKVQPAELEDSGVYFCASSQLAEFPDTQYFGPGTRLTVL.

In its sample, this clone was seen a few times. The rearrangement joins TRBV29-1 to TRBJ1-1, with 11 bases lining up with TRBD1. J lost 3 bases, V lost 6 bases, and 3 bases had no gene match. This CDR3 has 13 amino acids. Germline V gene sequence: CDR1 SQVTM, CDR2 ANQGSEA. CDR3 in DNA: TGCAGCGTCGGGACAGGGGGTCACACTGAAGCTTTCTTT. Its translation is CSVGTGGHTEAFF. Complete variable domain (other parts from reference TRBV29-1 and TRBJ1-1): SAVISQKPSRDICQRGTSLTIQCQVDSQVTMMFWYRQQPGQSLTLIATANQGSEATYESGFVIDKFPISRPNLTFSTLTVSNMSPEDSSIYLCSVGTGGHTEAFFGQGTRLTVV.

A few counts support this clone. The rearrangement joins TRBV5-1 to TRBJ2-5; no definite D call. Germline-derived CDR1 and CDR2 are SGHRS and YFSETQ. This CDR3 spans 15 amino acids. The V gene lost 2 bases and the J gene lost 1 base, with 12 bases spanning the gap. CDR3 protein: CASSLPPRPQETQYF. The CDR3 nucleotides read TGCGCCAGCAGCTTACCCCCCAGGCCCCAAGAGACCCAGTACTTC.